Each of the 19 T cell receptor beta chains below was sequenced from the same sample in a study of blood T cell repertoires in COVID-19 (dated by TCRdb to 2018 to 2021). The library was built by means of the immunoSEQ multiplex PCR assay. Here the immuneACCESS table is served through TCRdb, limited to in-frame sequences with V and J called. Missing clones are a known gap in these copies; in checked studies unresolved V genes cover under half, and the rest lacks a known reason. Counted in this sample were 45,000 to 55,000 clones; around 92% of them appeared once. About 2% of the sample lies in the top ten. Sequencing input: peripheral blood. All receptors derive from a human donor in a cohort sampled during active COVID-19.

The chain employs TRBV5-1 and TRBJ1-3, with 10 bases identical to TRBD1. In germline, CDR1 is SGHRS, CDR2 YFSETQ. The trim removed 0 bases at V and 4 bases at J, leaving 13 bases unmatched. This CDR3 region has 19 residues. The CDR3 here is CASSLGDRGNLGLGNTIYF. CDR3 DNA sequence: TGCGCCAGCAGCTTGGGGGACAGGGGAAATTTGGGCCTCGGAAACACCATATATTTT.

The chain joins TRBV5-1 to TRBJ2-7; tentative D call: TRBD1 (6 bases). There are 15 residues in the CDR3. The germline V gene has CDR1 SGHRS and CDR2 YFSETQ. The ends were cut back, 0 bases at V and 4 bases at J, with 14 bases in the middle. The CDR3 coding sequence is TGCGCCAGCAGCTTGGCGTCCGGGACACCTTACGAGCAGTACTTC. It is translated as CASSLASGTPYEQYF.

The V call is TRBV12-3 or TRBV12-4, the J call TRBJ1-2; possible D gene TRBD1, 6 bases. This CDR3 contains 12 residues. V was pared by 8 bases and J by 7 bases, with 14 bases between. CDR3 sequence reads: CASAKDRTGYTF. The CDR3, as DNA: TGTGCCAGCGCCAAGGACAGAACTGGCTACACCTTC.

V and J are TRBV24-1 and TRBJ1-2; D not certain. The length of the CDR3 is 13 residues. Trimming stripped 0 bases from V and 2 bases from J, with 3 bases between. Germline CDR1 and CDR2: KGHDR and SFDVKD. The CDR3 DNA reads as TGTGCCACCAGTGATTTGCAGAACTATGGCTACACCTTC. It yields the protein CATSDLQNYGYTF.

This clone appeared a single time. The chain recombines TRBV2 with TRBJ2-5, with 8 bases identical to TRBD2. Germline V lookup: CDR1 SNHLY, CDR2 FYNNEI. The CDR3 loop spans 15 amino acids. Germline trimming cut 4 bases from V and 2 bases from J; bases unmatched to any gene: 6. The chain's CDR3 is CASSGLAGGQETQYF. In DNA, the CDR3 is TGTGCCAGCAGTGGGTTGGCGGGGGGTCAAGAGACCCAGTACTTC.

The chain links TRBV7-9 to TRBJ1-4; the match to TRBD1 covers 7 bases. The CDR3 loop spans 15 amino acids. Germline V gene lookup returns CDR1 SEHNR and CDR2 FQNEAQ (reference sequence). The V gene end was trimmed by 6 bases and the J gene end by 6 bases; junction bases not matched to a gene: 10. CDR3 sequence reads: CASRPGTVQDEKLFF. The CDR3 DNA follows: TGTGCCAGCAGGCCCGGGACAGTCCAAGATGAAAAACTGTTTTTT.

CDR3 bases: TGTGCCAGCAGCCTAAGCCTAACCGAAGATTCCCTCCACTTT. Translation gives CASSLSLTEDSLHF. The chain recombines TRBV5-4 with TRBJ1-6; D unclear. This CDR3 has 14 residues. With 4 bases removed from V and 14 bases from J, the gap between germline ends came to 19 bases. Germline-derived CDR1 and CDR2 are SGHNT and YYREEE (reference sequence). Full variable domain (remainder filled in from reference TRBV5-4 and TRBJ1-6): ETGVTQSPTHLIKTRGQQVTLRCSSQSGHNTVSWYQQALGQGPQFIFQYYREEENGRGNFPPRFSGLQFPNYSSELNVNALELDDSALYLCASSLSLTEDSLHFGNGTRLTVT.

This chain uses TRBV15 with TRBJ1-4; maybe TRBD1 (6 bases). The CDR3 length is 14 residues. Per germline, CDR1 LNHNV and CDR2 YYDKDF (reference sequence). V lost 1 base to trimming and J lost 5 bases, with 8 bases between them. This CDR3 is CATSRGQENEKLFF. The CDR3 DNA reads TGTGCCACCAGCAGAGGACAGGAGAATGAAAAACTGTTTTTT.

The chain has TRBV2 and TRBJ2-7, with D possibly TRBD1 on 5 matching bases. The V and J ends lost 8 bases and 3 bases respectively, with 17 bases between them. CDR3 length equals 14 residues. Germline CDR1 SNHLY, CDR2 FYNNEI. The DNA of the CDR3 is TGTGCCAGCGCCATTTCAGGGTTTAGCTACGAGCAGTACTTC. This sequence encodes CASAISGFSYEQYF.

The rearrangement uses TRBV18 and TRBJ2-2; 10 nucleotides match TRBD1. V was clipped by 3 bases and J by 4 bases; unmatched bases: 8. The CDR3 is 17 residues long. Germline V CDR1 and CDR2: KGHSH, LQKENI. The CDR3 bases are TGTGCCAGCTCACCGACACGGGACAGGGGCAGCACCGGGGAGCTGTTTTTT. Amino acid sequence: CASSPTRDRGSTGELFF.

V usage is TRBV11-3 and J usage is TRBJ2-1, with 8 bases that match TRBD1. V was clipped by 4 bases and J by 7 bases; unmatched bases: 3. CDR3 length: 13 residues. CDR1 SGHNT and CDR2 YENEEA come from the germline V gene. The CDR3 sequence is CASSSGGGNEQFF. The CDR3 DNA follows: TGTGCCAGCAGCTCAGGGGGCGGGAATGAGCAGTTCTTC. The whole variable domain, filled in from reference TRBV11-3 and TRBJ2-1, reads EAGVVQSPRYKIIEKKQPVAFWCNPISGHNTLYWYLQNLGQGPELLIRYENEEAVDDSQLPKDRFSAERLKGVDSTLKIQPAELGDSAVYLCASSSGGGNEQFFGPGTRLTVL.

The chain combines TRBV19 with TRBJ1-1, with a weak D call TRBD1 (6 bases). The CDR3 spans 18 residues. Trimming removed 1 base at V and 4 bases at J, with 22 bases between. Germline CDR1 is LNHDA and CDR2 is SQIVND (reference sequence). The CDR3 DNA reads TGTGCCAGTAGTATAGGCTGGGCGGGGGCGAAATTCGGCACTGAAGCTTTCTTT. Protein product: CASSIGWAGAKFGTEAFF.

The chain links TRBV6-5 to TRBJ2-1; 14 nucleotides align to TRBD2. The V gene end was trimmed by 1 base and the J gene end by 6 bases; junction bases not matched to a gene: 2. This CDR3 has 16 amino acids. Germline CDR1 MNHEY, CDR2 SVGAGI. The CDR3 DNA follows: TGTGCCAGCAGTTACTTGACTAGCGGGAGGGGCAATGAGCAGTTCTTC. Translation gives CASSYLTSGRGNEQFF.

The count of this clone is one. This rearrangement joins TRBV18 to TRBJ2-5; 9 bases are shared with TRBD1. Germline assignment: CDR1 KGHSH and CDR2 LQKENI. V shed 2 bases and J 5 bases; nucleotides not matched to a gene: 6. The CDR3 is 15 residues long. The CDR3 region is CASSPDRGFRETQYF. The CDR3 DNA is TGTGCCAGCTCACCAGACAGGGGGTTTCGGGAGACCCAGTACTTC.

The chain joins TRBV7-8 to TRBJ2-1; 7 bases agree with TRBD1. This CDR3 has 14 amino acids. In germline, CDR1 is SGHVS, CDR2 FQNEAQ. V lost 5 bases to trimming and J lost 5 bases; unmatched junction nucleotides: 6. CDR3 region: CASSRADRDNEQFF. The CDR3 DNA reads TGTGCCAGCAGCCGAGCCGACAGGGACAATGAGCAGTTCTTC.

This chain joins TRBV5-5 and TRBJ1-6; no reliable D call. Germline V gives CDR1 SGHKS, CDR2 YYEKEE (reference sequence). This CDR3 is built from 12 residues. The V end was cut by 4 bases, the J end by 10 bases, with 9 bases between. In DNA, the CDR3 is TGTGCCAGCAGCCGGGATGGGTCACCCCTCCACTTT. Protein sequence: CASSRDGSPLHF.

CDR3 nucleotide sequence: TGCGCCAGCAGCTTCAGGACTAGGGGCGAGCAGTACTTC. As protein: CASSFRTRGEQYF. The V call is TRBV5-1, the J call TRBJ2-7; 7 bases match TRBD2. V lost 2 bases, J lost 6 bases, and 5 bases stayed unmatched. Germline loops: CDR1 SGHRS, CDR2 YFSETQ. The CDR3 is 13 amino acids.

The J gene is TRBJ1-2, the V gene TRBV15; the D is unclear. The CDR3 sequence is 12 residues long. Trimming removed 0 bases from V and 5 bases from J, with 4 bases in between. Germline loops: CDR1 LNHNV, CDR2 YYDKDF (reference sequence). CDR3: CATSRDLYGYTF. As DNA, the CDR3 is TGTGCCACCAGCAGAGATCTTTATGGCTACACCTTC.

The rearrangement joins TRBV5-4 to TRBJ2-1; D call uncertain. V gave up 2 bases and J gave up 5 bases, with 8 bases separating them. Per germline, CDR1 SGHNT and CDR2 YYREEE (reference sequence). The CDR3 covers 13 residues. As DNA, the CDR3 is TGTGCCAGCAGCTTCTCTGCGAACAATGAGCAGTTCTTC. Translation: CASSFSANNEQFF.